This TCR beta chain was found in a study of pediatric ulcerative colitis. Profiled with immunoSEQ multiplex PCR; TCRdb holds only in-frame clones, not every one. The data show 30,000 to 40,000 clones, more than 75% seen once. No immunosuppressive drugs were given to ulcerative colitis patients before diagnostic colonoscopy. This clonotype was obtained from a boy between 10 and 17 years old with severe ulcerative colitis. Source material: blood.

As DNA, the CDR3 is TGTGCCAGCAGTCATAGACTAGCGGGGGCCCAAGAGACCCAGTACTTC. It specifies CASSHRLAGAQETQYF. This chain links TRBV7-9 with TRBJ2-5; 12 nucleotides agree with TRBD2. Germline values: CDR1 SEHNR, CDR2 FQNEAQ (reference sequence). The CDR3 extends over 16 amino acids. Germline trimming cut 6 bases from V and 1 base from J; bases unmatched to any gene: 6.